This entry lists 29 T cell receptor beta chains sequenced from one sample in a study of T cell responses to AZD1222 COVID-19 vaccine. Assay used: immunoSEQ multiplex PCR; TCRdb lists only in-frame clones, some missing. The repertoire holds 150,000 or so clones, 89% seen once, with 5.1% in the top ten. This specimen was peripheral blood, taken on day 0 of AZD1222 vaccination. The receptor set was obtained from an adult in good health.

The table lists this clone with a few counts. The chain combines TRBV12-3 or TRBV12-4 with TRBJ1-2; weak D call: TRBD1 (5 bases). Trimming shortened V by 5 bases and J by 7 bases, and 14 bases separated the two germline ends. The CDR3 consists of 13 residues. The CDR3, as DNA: TGTGCCAGCAGTAGGCAGTCAGGGACTGGCTACACCTTC. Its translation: CASSRQSGTGYTF.

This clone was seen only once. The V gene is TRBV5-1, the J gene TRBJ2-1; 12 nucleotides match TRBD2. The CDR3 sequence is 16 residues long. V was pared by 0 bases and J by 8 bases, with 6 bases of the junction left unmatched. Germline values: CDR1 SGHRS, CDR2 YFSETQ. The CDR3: CASSLGTSGTIDEQFF. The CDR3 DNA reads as TGCGCCAGCAGCTTGGGGACTAGCGGGACGATCGATGAGCAGTTCTTC.

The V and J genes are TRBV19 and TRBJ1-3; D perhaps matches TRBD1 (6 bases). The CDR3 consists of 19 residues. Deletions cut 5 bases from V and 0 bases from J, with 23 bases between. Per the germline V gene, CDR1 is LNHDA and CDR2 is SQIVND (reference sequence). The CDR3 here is CASSLRGGLLQSSGNTIYF. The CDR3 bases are TGTGCCAGTAGTCTCAGGGGTGGTCTACTCCAATCCTCTGGAAACACCATATATTTT.

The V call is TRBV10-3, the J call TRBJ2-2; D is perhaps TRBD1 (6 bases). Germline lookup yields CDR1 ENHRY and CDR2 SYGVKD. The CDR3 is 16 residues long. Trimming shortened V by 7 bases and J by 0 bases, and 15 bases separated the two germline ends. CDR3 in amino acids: CAITAQGTPNTGELFF. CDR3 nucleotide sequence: TGTGCCATCACCGCTCAAGGGACACCGAACACCGGGGAGCTGTTTTTT.

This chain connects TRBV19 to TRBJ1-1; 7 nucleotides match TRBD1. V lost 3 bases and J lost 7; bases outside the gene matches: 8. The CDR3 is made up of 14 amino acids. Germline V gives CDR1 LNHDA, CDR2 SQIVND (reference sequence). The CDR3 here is CASSIVAGGYEAFF. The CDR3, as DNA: TGTGCCAGTAGTATCGTGGCAGGGGGATATGAAGCTTTCTTT.

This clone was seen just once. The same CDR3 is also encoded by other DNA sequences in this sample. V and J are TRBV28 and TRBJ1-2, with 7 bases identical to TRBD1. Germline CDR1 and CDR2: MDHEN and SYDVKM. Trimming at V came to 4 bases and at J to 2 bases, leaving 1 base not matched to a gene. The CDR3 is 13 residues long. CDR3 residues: CASSSGGNYGYTF. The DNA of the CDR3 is TGTGCCAGCAGTTCAGGGGGAAACTATGGCTACACCTTC.

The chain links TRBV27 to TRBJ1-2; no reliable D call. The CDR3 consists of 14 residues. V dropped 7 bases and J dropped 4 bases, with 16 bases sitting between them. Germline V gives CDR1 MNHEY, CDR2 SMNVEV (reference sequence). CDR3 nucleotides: TGTGCCAGCATGGCCGGTTCGTTGTCCTATGGCTACACCTTC. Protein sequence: CASMAGSLSYGYTF.

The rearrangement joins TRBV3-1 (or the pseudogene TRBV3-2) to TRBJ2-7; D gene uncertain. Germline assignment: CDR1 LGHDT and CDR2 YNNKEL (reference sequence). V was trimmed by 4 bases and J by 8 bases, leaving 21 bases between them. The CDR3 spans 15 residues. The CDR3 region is CASSPSADFPTKQYF. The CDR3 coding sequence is TGTGCCAGCAGCCCCTCGGCGGATTTCCCTACGAAGCAGTACTTC.

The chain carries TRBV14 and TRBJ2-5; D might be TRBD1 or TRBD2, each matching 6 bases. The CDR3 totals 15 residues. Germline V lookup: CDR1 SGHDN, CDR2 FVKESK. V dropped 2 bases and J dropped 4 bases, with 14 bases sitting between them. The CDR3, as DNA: TGTGCCAGCAGCCAATTGGGGGCCGGGAGAGAGACCCAGTACTTC. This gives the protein CASSQLGAGRETQYF.

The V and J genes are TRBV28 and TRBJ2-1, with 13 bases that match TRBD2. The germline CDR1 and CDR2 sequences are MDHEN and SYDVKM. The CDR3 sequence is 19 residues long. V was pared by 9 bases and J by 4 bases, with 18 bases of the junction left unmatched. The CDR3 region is CASSNPGLAGSGSYNEQFF. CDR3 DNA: TGTGCCAGTTCGAATCCGGGACTAGCGGGATCGGGGTCGTACAATGAGCAGTTCTTC.

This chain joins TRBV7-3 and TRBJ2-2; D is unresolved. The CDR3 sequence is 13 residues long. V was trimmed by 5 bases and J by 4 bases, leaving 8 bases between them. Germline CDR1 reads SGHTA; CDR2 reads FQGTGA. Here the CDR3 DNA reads TGTGCCAGCAGCCCCCTTCGCACCGGGGAGCTGTTTTTT. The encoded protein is CASSPLRTGELFF.

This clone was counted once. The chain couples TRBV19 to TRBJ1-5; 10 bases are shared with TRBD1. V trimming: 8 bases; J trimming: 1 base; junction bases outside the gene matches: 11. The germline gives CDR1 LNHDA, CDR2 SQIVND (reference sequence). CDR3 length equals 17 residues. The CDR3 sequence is CASELGQGHDSNQPQHF. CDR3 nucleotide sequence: TGTGCCAGTGAGTTGGGACAGGGGCATGACAGCAATCAGCCCCAGCATTTT.

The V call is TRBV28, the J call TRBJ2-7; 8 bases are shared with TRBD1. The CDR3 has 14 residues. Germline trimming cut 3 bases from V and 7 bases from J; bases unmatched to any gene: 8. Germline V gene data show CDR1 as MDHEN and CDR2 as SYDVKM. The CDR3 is CASSLGQGAREQYF. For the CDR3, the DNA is TGTGCCAGCAGTTTGGGTCAGGGGGCGCGGGAGCAGTACTTC.

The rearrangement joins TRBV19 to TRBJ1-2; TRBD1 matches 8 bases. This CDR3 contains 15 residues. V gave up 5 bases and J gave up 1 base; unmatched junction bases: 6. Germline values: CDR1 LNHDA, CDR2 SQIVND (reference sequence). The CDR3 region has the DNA TGTGCCAGTAGTCCTGACAGGGGAGTTAACTATGGCTACACCTTC. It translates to CASSPDRGVNYGYTF.

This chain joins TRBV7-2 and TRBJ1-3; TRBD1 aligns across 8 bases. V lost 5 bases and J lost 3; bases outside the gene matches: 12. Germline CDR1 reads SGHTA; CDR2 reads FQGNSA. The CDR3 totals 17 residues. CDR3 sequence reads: CASSRRPDRGFGNTIYF. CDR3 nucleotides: TGTGCCAGCAGCCGGCGGCCCGACAGGGGATTTGGAAACACCATATATTTT.

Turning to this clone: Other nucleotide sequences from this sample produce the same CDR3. For the CDR3, the DNA is TGTGCCAGCTCATACACACGGAACACTGAAGCTTTCTTT. Translating it yields CASSYTRNTEAFF. The rearrangement joins TRBV18 to TRBJ1-1; D call uncertain. The CDR3 has 13 amino acids. Germline V CDR1 and CDR2: KGHSH, LQKENI. Trimming took off 5 bases at V and 1 base at J, with 8 bases between the two ends.

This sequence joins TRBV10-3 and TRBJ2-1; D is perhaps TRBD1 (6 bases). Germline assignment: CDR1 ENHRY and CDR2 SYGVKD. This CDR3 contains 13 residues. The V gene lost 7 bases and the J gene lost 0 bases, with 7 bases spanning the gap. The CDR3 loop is CAIMDSSYNEQFF. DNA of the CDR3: TGTGCCATCATGGACAGCTCCTACAATGAGCAGTTCTTC.

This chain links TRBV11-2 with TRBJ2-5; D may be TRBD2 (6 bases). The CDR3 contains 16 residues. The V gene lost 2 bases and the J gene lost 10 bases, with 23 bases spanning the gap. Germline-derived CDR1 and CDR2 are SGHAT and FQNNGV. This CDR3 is CASSLSTGTGLGFQYF. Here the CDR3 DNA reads TGTGCCAGCAGCTTAAGTACCGGGACTGGATTAGGCTTCCAGTACTTC.

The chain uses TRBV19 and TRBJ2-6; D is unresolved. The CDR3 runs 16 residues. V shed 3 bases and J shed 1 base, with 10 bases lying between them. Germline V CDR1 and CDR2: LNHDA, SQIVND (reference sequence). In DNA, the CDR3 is TGTGCCAGTAGTATGGGTCTAGGGTCTGGGGCCAACGTCCTGACTTTC. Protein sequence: CASSMGLGSGANVLTF.

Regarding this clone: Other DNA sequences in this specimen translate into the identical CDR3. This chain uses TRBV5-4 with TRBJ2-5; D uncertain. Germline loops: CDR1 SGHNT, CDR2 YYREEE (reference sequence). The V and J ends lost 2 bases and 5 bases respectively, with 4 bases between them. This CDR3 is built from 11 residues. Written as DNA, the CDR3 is TGTGCCAGCAGCTTAAGGGAGACCCAGTACTTC. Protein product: CASSLRETQYF.

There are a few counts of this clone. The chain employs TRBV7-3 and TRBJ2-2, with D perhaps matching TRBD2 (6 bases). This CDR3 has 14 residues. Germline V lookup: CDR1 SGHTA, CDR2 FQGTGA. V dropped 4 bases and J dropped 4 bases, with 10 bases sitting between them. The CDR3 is CASSSSGATGELFF. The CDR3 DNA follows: TGTGCCAGCAGCTCCTCGGGAGCCACCGGGGAGCTGTTTTTT.

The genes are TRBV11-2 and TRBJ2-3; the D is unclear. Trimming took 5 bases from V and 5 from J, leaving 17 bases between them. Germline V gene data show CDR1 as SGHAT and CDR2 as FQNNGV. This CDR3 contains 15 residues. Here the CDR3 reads CASSPGRVSGDTQYF. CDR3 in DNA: TGTGCCAGCAGCCCAGGAAGGGTTAGTGGAGATACGCAGTATTTT.

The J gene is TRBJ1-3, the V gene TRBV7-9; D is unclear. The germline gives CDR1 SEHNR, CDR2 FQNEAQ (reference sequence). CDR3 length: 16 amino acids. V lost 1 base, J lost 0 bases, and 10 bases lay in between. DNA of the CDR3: TGTGCCAGCAGCTTAGAGGGTTCTGCCTCTGGAAACACCATATATTTT. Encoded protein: CASSLEGSASGNTIYF.

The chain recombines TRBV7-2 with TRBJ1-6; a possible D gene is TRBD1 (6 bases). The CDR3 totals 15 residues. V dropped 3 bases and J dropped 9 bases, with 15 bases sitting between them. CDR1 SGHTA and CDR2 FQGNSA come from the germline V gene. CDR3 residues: CASSFTGPQSSPLHF. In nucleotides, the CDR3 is TGTGCCAGCAGCTTCACAGGGCCCCAGAGTTCACCCCTCCACTTT.

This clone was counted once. This chain's CDR3 is CASSFSWDSGPEQYF. For the CDR3, the DNA is TGTGCCAGCAGTTTCTCCTGGGACAGCGGTCCGGAGCAGTACTTC. The chain is built from TRBV6-5 and TRBJ2-7; TRBD1 agrees at 7 bases. The CDR3 is 15 amino acids. Germline CDR1 and CDR2: MNHEY and SVGAGI. Trimming took 4 bases from V and 7 from J; bases not matched to a gene: 13.

CDR3 amino acids: CASSQRANYGYTF. CDR3 DNA sequence: TGTGCCAGCAGCCAGAGGGCTAACTATGGCTACACCTTC. The V call is TRBV14, the J call TRBJ1-2, with no clear D. Trimming left V 3 bases short and J 0 bases short, with 5 bases between. CDR1 is SGHDN, CDR2 FVKESK, per germline. The CDR3 covers 13 residues.

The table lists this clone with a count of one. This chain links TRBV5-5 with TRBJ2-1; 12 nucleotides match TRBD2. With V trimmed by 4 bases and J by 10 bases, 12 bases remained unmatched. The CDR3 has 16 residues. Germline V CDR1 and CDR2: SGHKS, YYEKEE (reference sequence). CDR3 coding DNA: TGTGCCAGCAGCCCACTACCTAGCGGGAGGGGCGGAGAGCAGTTCTTC. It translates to CASSPLPSGRGGEQFF.

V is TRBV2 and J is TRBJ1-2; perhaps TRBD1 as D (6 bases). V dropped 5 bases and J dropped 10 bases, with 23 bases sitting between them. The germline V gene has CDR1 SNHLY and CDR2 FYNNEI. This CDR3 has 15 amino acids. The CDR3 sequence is CASSPRGEGLFSYTF. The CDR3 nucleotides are TGTGCCAGCAGTCCGAGGGGGGAGGGGCTTTTCTCCTACACCTTC.

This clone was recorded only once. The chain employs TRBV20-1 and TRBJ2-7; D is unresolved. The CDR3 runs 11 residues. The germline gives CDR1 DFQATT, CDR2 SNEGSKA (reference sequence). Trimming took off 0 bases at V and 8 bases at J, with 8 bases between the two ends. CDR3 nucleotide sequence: TGCAGTGCTAGAGAAAGAAAGCAGCAGTACTTC. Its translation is CSARERKQQYF.